This T cell receptor (beta chain) was recovered during a study of blood T cell repertoires in COVID-19 (TCRdb year 2020). For context, the study as a whole: Samples from collaborators originated in the United States, Italy and Spain and spanned both the acute and convalescent phases of COVID-19. Sample metadata almost always included a de-identified subject ID, COVID-19 status, age in years and sex. The repertoires were released in a freely available public database intended as a resource for research on the immune response to SARS-CoV-2. HLA class I and class II types, where available, came from metadata supplied by the sample provider rather than from assay-based typing. The dataset comprised deeply sampled blood TCRbeta repertoires from subjects exposed to, actively infected with, or recovered from COVID-19. Samples came from the ongoing ImmuneRACE study (first 160 participants) plus 1,254 subjects from 6 global collaborators. The material from the prospective study consisted of cDNA or gDNA derived from T cells, B-cell-depleted T cells, or PBMCs.

On this clone itself: Its antigen has not been determined. Base qualities are not recorded, but no much larger clone differs from it by a single base.

Whole blood was collected in K2EDTA tubes by collaborating institutions according to the institutions' own protocols. For TCRbeta analysis, collaborators shipped samples in one of three forms: frozen whole blood, isolated PBMCs, or DNA extracted from either of those sample types. TCRbeta CDR3 regions were amplified from genomic DNA using the immunoSEQ Assay, a bias-controlled multiplex PCR. On the study's bioinformatics: Within the assay, amplification of reference gene primers was used to estimate how many nucleated cells each sample contained. To quantify the absolute abundance of each unique TCRbeta CDR3 rearrangement, sequence reads were collapsed and filtered. For each sample, productive Simpson clonality was calculated as the square root of Simpson's diversity index across productive rearrangements. In TCRdb, the immuneACCESS table is reduced to in-frame sequences with V and J assigned. These tables do not hold every clone; where another copy was compared, an unresolved V gene accounts for under half, and the others remain unexplained. V and J calls and clone size are as listed in that table; D and trimming were resolved from the DNA. The table for this sample lists about 120,000 clones; about 89% of them were counted only once. The ten largest clones capture roughly 30% of the sample.

What the research found in general, with its limitations: How much clinical and demographic metadata was included differed by source and by participant, and the metadata was provided uncurated.

What was sequenced was peripheral blood. This sequence was found in a woman aged 70-85 years with acute or convalescent COVID-19.

The CDR3 here reads CASSLGAGGSYGYTF. Read as DNA, the sequence is TGCGCCAGCAGCTTGGGGGCAGGGGGCAGCTATGGCTACACCTTC. The V gene is TRBV5-1 and the J gene is TRBJ1-2; TRBD1 fits 8 bases in the junction. The germline V and J ends show losses of 0 bases and 4 bases respectively, and no gene match explains 5 bases of the junction. CDR1 is given as SGHRS and CDR2 as YFSETQ, both from the germline V gene. The CDR3 covers 15 residues, taking in both the cysteine and the phenylalanine. The read is trimmed to its CDR3 DNA, 45 bases read in frame from base 1.